This entry is about one TCR beta chain. This sample stems from a study of blood T cell repertoires in COVID-19. Study-level information: From the United States, Italy and Spain came samples of acute and convalescent COVID-19. T cells, B-cell-depleted T cells, or PBMCs provided the cDNA or gDNA that served as material.

Original methodology: Reference gene primer amplification gave nucleated cell count estimates. The method was immunoSEQ multiplex PCR; TCRdb's version includes in-frame clones alone and lacks a portion of them. Clone size and V and J calls were adopted from that table, with D and trimming inferred from the DNA. This table holds 85,000 to 100,000 clones, approximately 86% found once. This CDR3 spans 12 amino acids. V gave up 5 bases and J gave up 3 bases; unmatched junction bases: 4. Looked up from germline, CDR1 is SQVTM and CDR2 is ANQGSEA. The source is a man in his forties or fifties with COVID-19, enrolled during active disease. The sequenced sample consisted of peripheral blood. The rearrangement links TRBV29-1 to TRBJ2-7; TRBD1 matches 7 bases. The CDR3 sequence: CSVLTGIYEQYF. DNA of the CDR3: TGCAGCGTTTTGACAGGGATCTACGAGCAGTACTTC.